One and the same sample provided the 15 T cell receptor beta chains below, sequenced in a study of blood T cell repertoires in COVID-19. Sequencing was performed with immunoSEQ multiplex PCR; in TCRdb, only in-frame clones are kept and a portion is missing. The sample includes 200,000 to 300,000 clones, 80% to 90% of them seen just once. The sample consisted of PBMCs or T cells enriched from blood (not recorded which). The receptors shown here come from a man aged 35-49 years who had recovered from COVID-19.

This clone was observed once. The chain is built from TRBV30 and TRBJ1-1; TRBD1 might be the D (6 bases). The germline V gene encodes CDR1 GTSNPN and CDR2 SVGIG (reference sequence). V lost 4 bases and J 3 bases, leaving 12 bases between the germline ends. The CDR3 is 13 residues long. CDR3 DNA sequence: TGTGCCTGGAACCTCGGGGGGCACACTGAAGCTTTCTTT. Its translation: CAWNLGGHTEAFF.

The chain is built from TRBV7-3 and TRBJ2-5; perhaps TRBD1 as D (7 bases). Trimming stripped 5 bases from V and 3 bases from J, with 16 bases between. From germline, CDR1 is SGHTA and CDR2 FQGTGA. The CDR3 spans 15 residues. CDR3 residues: CASSPGAGGKETQYF. The CDR3 DNA is TGTGCCAGCAGCCCAGGGGCAGGGGGGAAAGAGACCCAGTACTTC.

The chain links TRBV4-1 to TRBJ1-2; D remains ambiguous. Germline V gene data show CDR1 as MGHRA and CDR2 as YSYEKL. The CDR3 is made up of 14 amino acids. The germline V and J ends were trimmed by 1 base and 0 bases, with 6 bases remaining between them. CDR3 DNA: TGCGCCAGCAGCCAAGTTGGAGCTAACTATGGCTACACCTTC. It specifies CASSQVGANYGYTF.

This clone was detected a few times. J is TRBJ2-2 and V is TRBV7-8; D may be TRBD2 (6 bases). Looked up from germline, CDR1 is SGHVS and CDR2 is FQNEAQ. The CDR3 extends over 16 amino acids. V shed 2 bases and J shed 1 base, with 11 bases lying between them. CDR3 in DNA: TGTGCCAGCAGCTTAAGTCGGCGGGAGAACACCGGGGAGCTGTTTTTT. This gives the protein CASSLSRRENTGELFF.

The gene calls are TRBV7-3 and TRBJ1-3; D unresolved. The CDR3 is made up of 16 amino acids. CDR1 SGHTA and CDR2 FQGTGA come from the germline V gene. Between the trimmed V and J ends, which lost 0 bases and 0 bases, there was a span of 9 bases. For the CDR3, the DNA is TGTGCCAGCAGCTTAACAGGTGCGGGCTCTGGAAACACCATATATTTT. Its translation is CASSLTGAGSGNTIYF.

The chain combines TRBV9 with TRBJ2-7, with 9 nucleotides matching TRBD2. The germline gives CDR1 SGDLS, CDR2 YYNGEE. The ends lost 0 bases at V and 4 bases at J; junction bases unmatched: 5. The length of the CDR3 is 15 residues. The chain's CDR3 is CASSVEASGTYEQYF. DNA of the CDR3: TGTGCCAGCAGCGTAGAGGCTAGCGGGACATACGAGCAGTACTTC.

A few counts support this clone. This sequence joins TRBV19 and TRBJ1-6; TRBD1 is a possible D gene (5 bases). Germline CDR1 is LNHDA and CDR2 is SQIVND (reference sequence). The length of the CDR3 is 15 residues. V lost 7 bases and J lost 9, with 19 bases in between. The CDR3 reads CASTAGGGSGSPLHF. The DNA of the CDR3 is TGTGCCAGTACTGCCGGCGGGGGATCGGGTTCACCCCTCCACTTT.

This clone has more than one count but fewer than ten. The chain combines TRBV30 with TRBJ1-1; D possibly corresponds to TRBD1 (5 bases). The germline V gene has CDR1 GTSNPN and CDR2 SVGIG (reference sequence). The CDR3 has 12 amino acids. The V and J ends lost 2 bases and 5 bases respectively, with 9 bases between them. The CDR3 region has the DNA TGTGCCTGGAGTCCGGGGGGTACTGAAGCTTTCTTT. Amino acid sequence: CAWSPGGTEAFF.

Written as DNA, the CDR3 is TGTGCCAGCAGTGAAGTCGAGCGGGGGGGCAAAGATACGCAGTATTTT. It is translated as CASSEVERGGKDTQYF. The chain carries TRBV6-1 and TRBJ2-3; 10 bases line up with TRBD2. With V trimmed by 1 base and J by 5 bases, 6 bases remained unmatched. Germline CDR1 is MNHNS and CDR2 is SASEGT. The length of the CDR3 is 16 residues.

The genes are TRBV6-5 and TRBJ1-1; TRBD1 agrees at 7 bases. This CDR3 comprises 15 residues. The germline CDR1 and CDR2 sequences are MNHEY and SVGAGI. V trimming: 7 bases; J trimming: 1 base; junction bases outside the gene matches: 9. CDR3 region: CASIRDRERNTEAFF. CDR3 in DNA: TGTGCCAGCATTAGAGACAGGGAGAGGAACACTGAAGCTTTCTTT.

Only a few counts were recorded for this clone. V gene TRBV7-2 combines with J gene TRBJ2-5; no clear D gene. This CDR3 region has 14 residues. V shed 0 bases and J shed 4 bases, with 9 bases lying between them. CDR1 and CDR2 from the germline V gene are SGHTA and FQGNSA. CDR3 in DNA: TGTGCCAGCAGCTTAGCCGGGTGGCGAGAGACCCAGTACTTC. Protein product: CASSLAGWRETQYF.

The sample holds one count of this clone. The rearrangement links TRBV11-2 to TRBJ2-3, with 9 bases identical to TRBD1. Germline V gives CDR1 SGHAT, CDR2 FQNNGV. The CDR3 is made up of 16 amino acids. J was trimmed by 5 bases and V by 5 bases; bases with no gene match: 11. In DNA, the CDR3 is TGTGCCAGCAGCGTTACAGGGGGCCGCAACCGAGATACGCAGTATTTT. It is translated as CASSVTGGRNRDTQYF.

The chain uses TRBV7-9 and TRBJ1-2; TRBD1 agrees at 9 bases. Germline trimming cut 6 bases from V and 1 base from J; bases unmatched to any gene: 9. The CDR3 contains 16 residues. Germline V gene lookup returns CDR1 SEHNR and CDR2 FQNEAQ (reference sequence). CDR3 sequence reads: CASSSRPGQGNYGYTF. As DNA, the CDR3 is TGTGCCAGCAGTTCCCGACCGGGACAGGGTAACTATGGCTACACCTTC.

V and J are TRBV12-5 and TRBJ1-1; D may be TRBD1 (5 bases). Between the trimmed V and J ends, which lost 4 bases and 1 base, there was a span of 10 bases. CDR1 and CDR2 from the germline V gene are LGHNT and FRNRAP. There are 14 residues in the CDR3. For the CDR3, the DNA is TGTGCTAGTGGTTCGGGGGGTTGGAACACTGAAGCTTTCTTT. This sequence encodes CASGSGGWNTEAFF.

Only a few counts were recorded for this clone. The CDR3 is CASPQRGLADNEQFF. In nucleotides, the CDR3 is TGTGCCAGCCCTCAACGCGGGCTAGCCGACAATGAGCAGTTCTTC. The rearrangement links TRBV2 to TRBJ2-1, with D possibly being TRBD2 (5 bases). This CDR3 comprises 15 residues. Per germline, CDR1 SNHLY and CDR2 FYNNEI. V was cut by 8 bases and J by 5 bases, with 19 bases left in between.